This is a list of T cell receptor beta chains from one sample in a study of quantifying T cell responses using KT2 cells. TCRdb independently ran MiXCR on the UMI-ligation and nested PCR reads; one entry per CDR3 protein. The sample carries about 50,000 distinct CDR3 sequences, roughly 11% recorded once. Material for sequencing was PBMCs spiked with cells of the T cell clone KT2. The receptors derive from a human donor. The CDR3 runs from the conserved cysteine through the conserved F or W. The D gene is left open where the match is weak. The size of a clone is reported for some rows only, either as once, few or many, or as a class for expanded clones.

TRBV2,TRBD2,TRBJ2-1,.,TGTGCCAGCAGGGTACTAGCGGGAGGGCCTAATGAGCAGTTCTTC,CASRVLAGGPNEQFF
TRBV9,TRBD2,TRBJ2-3,.,TGTGCCAGCAGCGTTTCGACTAGCGCCACAGATACGCAGTATTTT,CASSVSTSATDTQYF
TRBV7-9,.,TRBJ1-1,few,TGTGCCAGCAGCTGGGAGGGGAGGTGGATTATGGAAGCTTTCTTT,CASSWEGRWIMEAFF
TRBV10-2,TRBD2,TRBJ2-7,.,TGCGCCAGCAGTGAGTCAAGCGGGACGGCCTACGAGCAGTACTTC,CASSESSGTAYEQYF
TRBV11-3,.,TRBJ2-3,few,TGTGCCAGCAGCTTAGACGGGACCCGCACAGATACGCAGTATTTT,CASSLDGTRTDTQYF
TRBV7-8,TRBD2,TRBJ2-3,.,TGTGCCAGCAGCTCAAACGCGGGGGGACTAGATACGCAGTATTTT,CASSSNAGGLDTQYF
TRBV7-9,.,TRBJ2-1,many,TGTGCCAGCAGCTTTTCTACAGTCGATGAGCAGTTCTTC,CASSFSTVDEQFF
TRBV9,.,TRBJ2-7,few,TGTGCCAGCAGCGTAGGACTTGTCTCCTACGAGCAGTACTTC,CASSVGLVSYEQYF
TRBV7-2,.,TRBJ1-6,.,TGTGCCAGCAGCTTATTAGATGGGGGAAATTCACCCCTCCACTTT,CASSLLDGGNSPLHF
TRBV5-4,.,TRBJ1-1,.,TGTGCCAGCAGTACAACAGGGTACACTGAAGCTTTCTTT,CASSTTGYTEAFF
TRBV7-6,.,TRBJ1-2,few,TGTGCCAGCAGCCCTGGACGGGGAACTGGGGGCTACACCTTC,CASSPGRGTGGYTF
TRBV14,.,TRBJ1-2,few,TGTGCCAGCAGCCCGCTTTACCGGGCCCCAAGCTTC,CASSPLYRAPSF
TRBV18,.,TRBJ2-7,few,TGTGCCAGCTCACCACTACGCTCCTACGAGCAGTACTTC,CASSPLRSYEQYF
TRBV2,TRBD1,TRBJ2-7,.,TGTGCCAGCAGTGGATTGACAGGGGGCGCCTACGAGCAGTACTTC,CASSGLTGGAYEQYF
TRBV6-5,.,TRBJ2-3,few,TGTGCCAGCTCACCGGCAGGACCTAGCACAGATACGCAGTATTTT,CASSPAGPSTDTQYF
TRBV6-5,TRBD1,TRBJ2-7,few,TGTGCCAGCAGTTTCCTGGACAGGGCCTCCTACGAGCAGTACTTC,CASSFLDRASYEQYF
TRBV6-4,.,TRBJ2-1,many,TGTGCCAGCAGTGACTACTCGCGGGCCTCCTACAATGAGCAGTTCTTC,CASSDYSRASYNEQFF
TRBV7-2,.,TRBJ2-1,.,TGTGCCAGCAGCTTAGAAAGGCTAGCGAACAATGAGCAGTTCTTC,CASSLERLANNEQFF
TRBV11-2,TRBD1,TRBJ1-3,.,TGTGCCAGCAGCTTAGAATCTTTGTCGGGGACAGGGTCGGCTGGAAACACCATATATTTT,CASSLESLSGTGSAGNTIYF
TRBV6-2/TRBV6-3,.,TRBJ2-5,few,TGTGCCAGCAGTTACCGTGGTGGAGCGGGCCAAGAGACCCAGTACTTC,CASSYRGGAGQETQYF
TRBV2,TRBD2,TRBJ2-7,few,TGTGCCAGCGGGGGGGATTACGAGCAGTACTTC,CASGGDYEQYF
TRBV2,TRBD2,TRBJ2-3,few,TGTGCCAGCAGTAGAAGGCTAGCGGGGGGTACACCTAGCACAGATACGCAGTATTTT,CASSRRLAGGTPSTDTQYF
TRBV27,.,TRBJ2-2,many,TGTGCCAGCAGTTTATACCCGAACACCGGGGAGCTGTTTTTT,CASSLYPNTGELFF
TRBV12-3/TRBV12-4,TRBD2,TRBJ2-3,many,TGTGCCAGCAGACAAGGACTAGCGTTAAGCACAGATACGCAGTATTTT,CASRQGLALSTDTQYF
TRBV30,.,TRBJ2-1,.,TGTGCCTGGAGTCCCCAGCCAGGGTACGGGCAGTTCTTC,CAWSPQPGYGQFF
TRBV12-3/TRBV12-4,.,TRBJ2-2,few,TGTGCCAGCAGTTCAATGACTAACCAGAACACCGGGGAGCTGTTTTTT,CASSSMTNQNTGELFF
TRBV7-2,TRBD2,TRBJ2-3,many,TGTGCCAGCAGCTCCCGGACTAGCCCCACAGATACGCAGTATTTT,CASSSRTSPTDTQYF
TRBV29-1,TRBD1,TRBJ1-1,.,TGCAGCGGAGCCGGACAGGGGGACACTGAAGCTTTCTTT,CSGAGQGDTEAFF
TRBV9,.,TRBJ1-6,many,TGTGCCAGCAGCTTCCGGGACACCTCCCCAGGCCCCCTCCACTTT,CASSFRDTSPGPLHF
TRBV29-1,.,TRBJ2-3,.,TGCAGCGTTGAAGACCCCCGGGGGAGCCCAGATACGCAGTATTTT,CSVEDPRGSPDTQYF
TRBV28,.,TRBJ1-5,few,TGTGCCAGCAGTTTACCGGGAACTTCATATAGCAATCAGCCCCAGCATTTT,CASSLPGTSYSNQPQHF
TRBV5-6,.,TRBJ2-2,.,TGTGCCAGCAGCGCCCGACAGTTCGGCTCGACCGGGGAGCTGTTTTTT,CASSARQFGSTGELFF
TRBV20-1,.,TRBJ1-5,.,TGCAGTGCCAACAAAGGACGGTATAATCAGCCCCAGCATTTT,CSANKGRYNQPQHF
TRBV7-2,.,TRBJ1-1,.,TGTGCCAGCAGCTTAGGGTCCGCGCCTCCGAACACTGAAGCTTTCTTT,CASSLGSAPPNTEAFF
TRBV6-5,.,TRBJ2-6,.,TGTGCCAGCAGTTCGGCAGCAGGGATATACTCTGGGGCCAACGTCCTGACTTTC,CASSSAAGIYSGANVLTF
TRBV6-2/TRBV6-3,TRBD2,TRBJ2-1,medium-sized,TGTGCCAGCAGCCCAACTAGCGGGGACTACAATGAGCAGTTCTTC,CASSPTSGDYNEQFF
TRBV5-6,.,TRBJ2-7,.,TGTGCCAGCAGCTTGGCTACAGGGCGAGAGCAGTACTTC,CASSLATGREQYF
TRBV4-3,.,TRBJ2-3,.,TGCGCCAGCAGCCAAGATGCAGGGGCTAGCTCCTACACAGATACGCAGTATTTT,CASSQDAGASSYTDTQYF
TRBV12-3/TRBV12-4,TRBD1,TRBJ2-5,many,TGTGCCAGCAGTTTGGGGACAGGGCAAGAGACCCAGTACTTC,CASSLGTGQETQYF
TRBV5-5,TRBD1,TRBJ1-2,.,TGTGCCAGCAGCTTCCGTCTACAGGGGGAAGCGTATGGCTACACCTTC,CASSFRLQGEAYGYTF
TRBV18,TRBD2,TRBJ2-7,.,TGTGCCAGCTCACCATCCCTCTACTCTAGCGGGAGGCCCTCCTACGAGCAGTACTTC,CASSPSLYSSGRPSYEQYF
TRBV13,TRBD2,TRBJ2-2,.,TGTGCCAGCAGCTTACGACTAGCGGGAGACACCGGGGAGCTGTTTTTT,CASSLRLAGDTGELFF
TRBV24-1,TRBD1,TRBJ2-6,.,TGTGCCACCAGTGAGACAGGGGAGTTTGGGGCCAACGTCCTGACTTTC,CATSETGEFGANVLTF
TRBV5-6,.,TRBJ2-7,.,TGTGCCAGCAGCAACTACATCGGGGCCTTCGAGCAGTACTTC,CASSNYIGAFEQYF
TRBV29-1,.,TRBJ2-7,.,TGCAGCGTTGTATTGTTAGGGGCCGGGGTCCCGTACTTC,CSVVLLGAGVPYF
TRBV2,TRBD1,TRBJ1-2,.,TGTGCCAGCAGTGAAGCGCCCGGGACAGTTCGGGGTGGCTACACCTTC,CASSEAPGTVRGGYTF
TRBV9,TRBD1,TRBJ1-6,many,TGTGCCAGCAGCGTAGCCGCAGGAGGGGGCATTAATTCACCCCTCCACTTT,CASSVAAGGGINSPLHF
TRBV5-6,.,TRBJ1-1,few,TGTGCCAGCAGCCCTGGGTCAATGAACACTGAAGCTTTCTTT,CASSPGSMNTEAFF
TRBV2,TRBD2,TRBJ2-1,.,TGTGCCAGCAGAGGATATGCGGGGGGTTCCTACAATGAGCAGTTCTTC,CASRGYAGGSYNEQFF
TRBV6-2/TRBV6-3,TRBD1,TRBJ2-3,.,TGTGCCAGCAGCGGACAGGATAGCACAGGTACGCAGTATTTT,CASSGQDSTGTQYF
TRBV6-6,.,TRBJ1-6,.,TGTGCCAGCAGTTACCGCAGGGACGGTTCACCCCTCCACTTT,CASSYRRDGSPLHF